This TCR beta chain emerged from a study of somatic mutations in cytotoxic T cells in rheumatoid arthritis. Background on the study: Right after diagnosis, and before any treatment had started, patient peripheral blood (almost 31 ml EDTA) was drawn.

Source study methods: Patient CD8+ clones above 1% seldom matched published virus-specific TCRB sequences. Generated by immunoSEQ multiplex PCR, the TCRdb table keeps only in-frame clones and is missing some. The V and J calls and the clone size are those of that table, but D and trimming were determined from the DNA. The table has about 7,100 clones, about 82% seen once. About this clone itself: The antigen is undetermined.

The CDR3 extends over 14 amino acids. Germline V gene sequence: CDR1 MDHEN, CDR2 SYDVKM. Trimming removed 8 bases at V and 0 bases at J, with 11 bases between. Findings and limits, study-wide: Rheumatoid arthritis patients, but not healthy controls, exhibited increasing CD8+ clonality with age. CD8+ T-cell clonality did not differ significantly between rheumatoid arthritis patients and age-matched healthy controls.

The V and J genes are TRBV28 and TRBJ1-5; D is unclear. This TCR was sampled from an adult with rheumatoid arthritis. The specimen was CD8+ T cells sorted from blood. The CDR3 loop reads CASAETSSNQPQHF. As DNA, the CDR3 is TGTGCCAGCGCAGAAACTTCTAGCAATCAGCCCCAGCATTTT.